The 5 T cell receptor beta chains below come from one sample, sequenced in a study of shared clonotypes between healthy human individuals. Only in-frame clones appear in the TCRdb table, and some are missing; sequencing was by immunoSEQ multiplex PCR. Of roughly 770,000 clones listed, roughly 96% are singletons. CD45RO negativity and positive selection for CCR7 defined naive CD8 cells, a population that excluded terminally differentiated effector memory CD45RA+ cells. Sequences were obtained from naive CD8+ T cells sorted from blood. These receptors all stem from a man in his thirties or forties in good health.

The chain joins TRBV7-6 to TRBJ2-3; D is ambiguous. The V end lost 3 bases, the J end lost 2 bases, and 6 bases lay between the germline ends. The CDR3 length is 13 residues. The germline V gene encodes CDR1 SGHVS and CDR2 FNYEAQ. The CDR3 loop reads CASSLDVTDTQYF. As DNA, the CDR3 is TGTGCCAGCAGCTTGGACGTCACAGATACGCAGTATTTT. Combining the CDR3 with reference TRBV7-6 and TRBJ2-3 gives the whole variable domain GAGVSQSPRYKVTKRGQDVALRCDPISGHVSLYWYRQALGQGPEFLTYFNYEAQQDKSGLPNDRFSAERPEGSISTLTIQRTEQRDSAMYRCASSLDVTDTQYFGPGTRLTVL.

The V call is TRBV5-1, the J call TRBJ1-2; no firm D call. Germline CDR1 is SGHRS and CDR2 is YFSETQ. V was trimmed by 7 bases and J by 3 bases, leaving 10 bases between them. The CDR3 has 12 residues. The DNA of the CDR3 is TGCGCCAGCGGCCAGACTCACTATGGCTACACCTTC. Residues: CASGQTHYGYTF.

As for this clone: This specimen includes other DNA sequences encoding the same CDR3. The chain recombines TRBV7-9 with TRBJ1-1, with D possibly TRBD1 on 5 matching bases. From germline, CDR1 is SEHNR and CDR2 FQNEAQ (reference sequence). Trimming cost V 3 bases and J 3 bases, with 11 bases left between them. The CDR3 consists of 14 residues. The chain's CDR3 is CASSLGLGDTEAFF. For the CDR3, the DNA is TGTGCCAGCAGCTTGGGACTAGGCGACACTGAAGCTTTCTTT. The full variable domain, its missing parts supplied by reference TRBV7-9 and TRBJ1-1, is DTGVSQNPRHKITKRGQNVTFRCDPISEHNRLYWYRQTLGQGPEFLTYFQNEAQLEKSRLLSDRFSAERPKGSFSTLEIQRTEQGDSAMYLCASSLGLGDTEAFFGQGTRLTVV.

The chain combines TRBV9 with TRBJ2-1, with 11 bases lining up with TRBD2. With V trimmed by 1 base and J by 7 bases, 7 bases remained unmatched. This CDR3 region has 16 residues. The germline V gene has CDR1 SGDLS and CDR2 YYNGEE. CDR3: CASSVTGTSGRNEQFF. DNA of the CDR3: TGTGCCAGCAGCGTAACCGGGACTAGCGGAAGGAATGAGCAGTTCTTC.

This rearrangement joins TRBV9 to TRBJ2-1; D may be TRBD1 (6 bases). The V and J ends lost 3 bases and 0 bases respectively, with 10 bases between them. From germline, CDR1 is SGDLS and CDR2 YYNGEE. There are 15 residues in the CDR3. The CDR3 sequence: CASSAQGSSYNEQFF. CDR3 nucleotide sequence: TGTGCCAGCAGCGCACAGGGTAGCTCCTACAATGAGCAGTTCTTC.